Listed here are 29 T cell receptor beta chains from one sample, sequenced in a study of Graves' ophthalmopathy and Graves' hyperthyroidism. TCR beta CDR3 regions were amplified from RNA transcripts. First-round RT-PCR relied on HTBI primers, and a second-round multiplex PCR came next. TCRdb itself ran the multiplex PCR reads through MiXCR, one entry per CDR3 protein. The sample has a few hundred thousand distinct CDR3 sequences, 17% seen once. The source material was peripheral blood. All receptors derive from an adult woman with stable Graves' hyperthyroidism.

This clonotype appeared many times. This chain links TRBV7-9 with TRBJ2-7; D gene unclear. Germline CDR1 and CDR2: SEHNR and FQNEAQ (reference sequence). The CDR3 is 15 residues long. V gave up 4 bases and J gave up 6 bases, with 19 bases separating them. CDR3 loop: CASSSHSDQVSEQYF. CDR3 bases: TGTGCCAGCAGCTCGCACTCGGACCAGGTCAGCGAGCAGTACTTC.

In its sample, this clonotype was seen a few times. This chain joins TRBV6-1 and TRBJ1-1; D is uncertain. This CDR3 is 13 amino acids long. The ends were cut back, 3 bases at V and 3 bases at J, with 8 bases in the middle. Germline lookup yields CDR1 MNHNS and CDR2 SASEGT. CDR3 sequence (DNA): TGTGCCAGCAGTGAGGGTACGGACACTGAAGCTTTCTTT. Translation gives CASSEGTDTEAFF.

J is TRBJ2-7 and V is TRBV20-1; 9 nucleotides agree with TRBD2. CDR1 DFQATT and CDR2 SNEGSKA come from the germline V gene (reference sequence). This CDR3 contains 15 residues. The ends lost 3 bases at V and 3 bases at J; junction bases unmatched: 9. CDR3 coding DNA: TGCAGTGCTAGCTTAGCGGGAGTGTCGGGCTACGAGCAGTACTTC. This encodes CSASLAGVSGYEQYF.

For this clonotype: The junction departs from the called germline gene at one end, perhaps through a read error. This chain connects TRBV25-1 to TRBJ2-5, with 11 positions matching TRBD2. The CDR3 contains 16 residues. Germline CDR1 reads MGHDK; CDR2 reads SYGVNS. In DNA form, the CDR3 reads TGTGCCATCAGTGACCCCACTAGCGGGAGAAAGGAGACCCAGTACTTC. The encoded protein is CAISDPTSGRKETQYF.

In its sample, this clonotype was seen a few times. The rearrangement joins TRBV11-2 to TRBJ2-7; D remains ambiguous. The CDR3 totals 16 residues. V was pared by 5 bases and J by 2 bases, with 19 bases between. Germline CDR1 reads SGHAT; CDR2 reads FQNNGV. CDR3 loop: CASSPTLGLQTYEQYF. DNA for the CDR3: TGTGCCAGCAGCCCCACCCTGGGTCTGCAAACCTACGAGCAGTACTTC. The variable domain in full, completed from reference TRBV11-2 and TRBJ2-7, reads EAGVAQSPRYKIIEKRQSVAFWCNPISGHATLYWYQQILGQGPKLLIQFQNNGVVDDSQLPKDRFSAERLKGVDSTLKIQPAKLEDSAVYLCASSPTLGLQTYEQYFGPGTRLTVT.

This clonotype was detected many times. CDR3 coding DNA: TGTGCCAGCAGGACACTAGCGCGCCATTACAATGAGCAGTTCTTC. Its protein product is CASRTLARHYNEQFF. This chain uses TRBV12-3 or TRBV12-4 with TRBJ2-1; 7 nucleotides agree with TRBD2. The CDR3 has 15 residues. J lost 4 bases, V lost 6 bases, and 9 bases had no gene match.

This clonotype showed up many times. J is TRBJ2-7 and V is TRBV30; TRBD1 is a possible D gene (6 bases). The germline V gene has CDR1 GTSNPN and CDR2 SVGIG (reference sequence). The V and J ends lost 8 bases and 7 bases respectively, with 27 bases between them. This CDR3 has 15 amino acids. CDR3 DNA sequence: TGTGCCAGGGGCCCCTCTGTCGGCACAGGGAGTGAGCAGTACTTC. This codes for CARGPSVGTGSEQYF. The full variable domain, in which reference TRBV30 and TRBJ2-7 provide the parts outside the CDR3, is SQTIHQWPATLVQPVGSPLSLECTVEGTSNPNLYWYRQAAGRGLQLLFYSVGIGQISSEVPQNLSASRPQDRQFILSSKKLLLSDSGFYLCARGPSVGTGSEQYFGPGTRLTVT.

This clonotype was counted ten times or more. The genes are TRBV13 and TRBJ1-5; D gene unclear. The ends were cut back, 7 bases at V and 11 bases at J, with 9 bases in the middle. This CDR3 spans 10 amino acids. Germline V CDR1 and CDR2: PRHDT, FYEKMQ (reference sequence). The CDR3 nucleotides read TGTGCCAGCAAACCCCGGTCCCAGCATTTT. Amino acids: CASKPRSQHF.

As concerns this clonotype: Just one base apart from a much larger clone, this may be a read error. The CDR3 nucleotides read TGTGCCATCGGTTCATCCGGGACGCCTTCCTACGAGCAGTACTTC. Protein sequence: CAIGSSGTPSYEQYF. The rearrangement links TRBV10-3 to TRBJ2-7; D might be TRBD1 or TRBD2, each matching 5 bases. Germline loops: CDR1 ENHRY, CDR2 SYGVKD. The CDR3 consists of 15 residues. Trimming took off 8 bases at V and 1 base at J, with 18 bases between the two ends.

The CDR3 is CASSVRTSGRGEQYF. DNA for the CDR3: TGTGCCAGCAGCGTAAGGACTAGCGGGAGGGGCGAGCAGTACTTC. This chain links TRBV9 with TRBJ2-7, with TRBD2 matching 15 bases. The V segment lost 1 base and the J segment 6 bases; nucleotides outside the gene matches: 2. The germline CDR1 and CDR2 sequences are SGDLS and YYNGEE. This CDR3 is built from 15 residues.

In this sample, this clonotype turned up many times. This rearrangement joins TRBV12-3 or TRBV12-4 to TRBJ2-2; weak D call: TRBD1 (6 bases). The CDR3 has 14 residues. Deletions cut 6 bases from V and 6 bases from J, with 14 bases between. Here the CDR3 reads CASRRNTGSGELFF. CDR3 DNA: TGTGCCAGCAGGCGCAATACAGGGTCCGGGGAGCTGTTTTTT.

V gene TRBV11-2 combines with J gene TRBJ2-7; 14 positions agree with TRBD2. This CDR3 has 17 amino acids. Per germline, CDR1 SGHAT and CDR2 FQNNGV. With 5 bases clipped from V and 2 bases from J, the junction kept 8 bases outside the gene matches. The CDR3 spells CASSRGTSGSITYEQYF. The DNA for the CDR3 is TGTGCCAGCAGCCGGGGGACTAGCGGGAGTATAACCTACGAGCAGTACTTC.

This clonotype was recorded many times. The genes are TRBV11-2 and TRBJ1-2; 7 nucleotides line up with TRBD1. Trimming removed 3 bases from V and 1 base from J; junction bases left unmatched: 2. The germline V gene encodes CDR1 SGHAT and CDR2 FQNNGV. The CDR3 is 14 amino acids. The CDR3 protein is CASSLTGLNYGYTF. The CDR3 bases are TGTGCCAGCAGCTTGACAGGGCTTAACTATGGCTACACCTTC.

There are many counts of this clonotype. The V call is TRBV10-3, the J call TRBJ1-2; D not certain. The CDR3 totals 12 residues. Germline V CDR1 and CDR2: ENHRY, SYGVKD. The germline V and J ends were trimmed by 6 bases and 4 bases, with 9 bases remaining between them. Here the CDR3 reads CAIRRRRYGYTF. The CDR3, as DNA: TGTGCCATCAGACGACGCCGCTATGGCTACACCTTC.

The chain couples TRBV12-3 or TRBV12-4 to TRBJ1-2; D might be TRBD1 (6 bases). The V end lost 6 bases, the J end lost 8 bases, and 31 bases lay between the germline ends. This CDR3 spans 18 amino acids. CDR3 amino acids: CASSPSDSWLKSVGGYTF. CDR3 DNA sequence: TGTGCCAGCAGCCCATCGGACAGCTGGCTGAAAAGCGTGGGGGGCTACACCTTC.

Ten or more counts support this clonotype. The genes are TRBV29-1 and TRBJ1-3; 7 positions agree with TRBD1. The V segment lost 6 bases and the J segment 4 bases; nucleotides outside the gene matches: 6. The germline CDR1 and CDR2 sequences are SQVTM and ANQGSEA. The CDR3 is 13 residues long. The DNA for the CDR3 is TGCAGCGTGGCAGGGGGTTCGGGAAACACCATATATTTT. Protein: CSVAGGSGNTIYF.

Notes on this clonotype: This is likely a read error, given that the CDR3 carries no conserved phenylalanine or tryptophan at its end. The chain links TRBV7-3 to TRBJ2-5; D is unresolved. The CDR3 loop spans 13 amino acids. With 1 base removed from V and 2 bases from J, the gap between germline ends came to 5 bases. Per germline, CDR1 SGHTA and CDR2 FQGTGA. The chain's CDR3 is CASSLIWQETQYS. The CDR3 nucleotides read TGTGCCAGCAGCTTAATCTGGCAAGAGACCCAGTACTCC.

This clonotype was recorded many times. The chain employs TRBV2 and TRBJ1-2, with a possible D match to TRBD1 (6 bases). The CDR3 length is 14 residues. V lost 2 bases, J lost 5 bases, and 12 bases lay in between. Germline-derived CDR1 and CDR2 are SNHLY and FYNNEI. For the CDR3, the DNA is TGTGCCAGCAGTGAAAGGGGGGAGGTGTATGGCTACACCTTC. Translating it yields CASSERGEVYGYTF.

The rearrangement links TRBV27 to TRBJ1-1; 7 bases are shared with TRBD1. The V and J ends lost 3 bases and 2 bases, in that order; junction bases with no gene match: 6. Germline V CDR1 and CDR2: MNHEY, SMNVEV (reference sequence). This CDR3 region has 15 residues. CDR3 nucleotides: TGTGCCAGCAGTTTGAGGGGGCACGGCAACACTGAAGCTTTCTTT. Its translation: CASSLRGHGNTEAFF.

This clonotype appeared many times. V and J are TRBV12-3 or TRBV12-4 and TRBJ1-1; no firm D call. Trimming pared 1 base from V and 4 bases from J, leaving 7 bases between. The CDR3 covers 13 residues. This CDR3 reads CASSLGRVTEAFF. The CDR3 DNA is TGTGCCAGCAGTTTAGGGCGGGTCACTGAAGCTTTCTTT.

The rearrangement joins TRBV18 to TRBJ2-2; D is perhaps TRBD2 (6 bases). The germline gives CDR1 KGHSH, CDR2 LQKENI. V was cut by 1 base and J by 4 bases, with 16 bases left in between. The CDR3 is made up of 17 amino acids. CDR3 sequence: CASSPRDSIMGTGELFF. Here the CDR3 DNA reads TGTGCCAGCTCACCACGGGACTCGATCATGGGCACCGGGGAGCTGTTTTTT.

V is TRBV6-1 and J is TRBJ1-2, with D tentatively TRBD1 (6 bases). The CDR3 loop spans 17 amino acids. V gave up 7 bases and J gave up 0 bases, with 21 bases separating them. CDR1 MNHNS and CDR2 SASEGT come from the germline V gene. The CDR3 loop is CASNPSQNRAPNYGYTF. Here the CDR3 DNA reads TGTGCCAGCAATCCATCCCAAAACAGGGCTCCTAACTATGGCTACACCTTC.

This clonotype occurred a few times. The germline gene is not matched at one end of the junction; a read error may be the cause. The V gene is TRBV4-2, the J gene TRBJ2-6; TRBD1 is a possible D gene (5 bases). This CDR3 is built from 16 residues. CDR1 is LGHNA and CDR2 is YNFKEQ in the germline V gene. CDR3 nucleotides: TGTGCCAGCAGCCAAGACCAGGCCTCTGGGGCCAACGTCTTGACTTTC. It specifies CASSQDQASGANVLTF.

This clonotype was seen ten or more times. The chain recombines TRBV28 with TRBJ1-2, with 7 positions matching TRBD1. The V segment lost 1 base and the J segment 2 bases; nucleotides outside the gene matches: 1. The germline V gene has CDR1 MDHEN and CDR2 SYDVKM. The CDR3 has 14 residues. This CDR3 is CASSLLGQNYGYTF. CDR3 in DNA: TGTGCCAGCAGTTTATTGGGACAGAACTATGGCTACACCTTC.

This clonotype was seen at least ten times. V usage is TRBV7-2 and J usage is TRBJ2-7; no clear D gene. The germline V and J ends were trimmed by 3 bases and 4 bases, with 10 bases remaining between them. The CDR3 covers 13 residues. CDR1 and CDR2 from the germline V gene are SGHTA and FQGNSA. The CDR3 nucleotides are TGTGCCAGCAGCTTCAATTATAGATACGAGCAGTACTTC. This encodes CASSFNYRYEQYF.

The table lists this clonotype with a few counts. V and J are TRBV7-8 and TRBJ2-5; D gene unclear. Germline CDR1 reads SGHVS; CDR2 reads FQNEAQ. V lost 0 bases to trimming and J lost 5 bases, with 10 bases between them. The CDR3 covers 14 residues. The CDR3 spells CASSLASSLETQYF. CDR3 bases: TGTGCCAGCAGCTTAGCGAGCAGCTTGGAGACCCAGTACTTC.

As to this clonotype: A much larger clone lies a single base off, so this may be a read error. As the CDR3 is not closed by the conserved phenylalanine or tryptophan, this likely results from a read error. The chain combines TRBV20-1 with TRBJ2-7, with unresolved D. The CDR3 runs 11 residues. Germline values: CDR1 DFQATT, CDR2 SNEGSKA (reference sequence). V lost 1 base and J lost 5, with 6 bases in between. CDR3 sequence: CSARGADEQYL. CDR3 DNA: TGCAGTGCTAGAGGTGCGGACGAGCAGTACCTC.

This clonotype was observed at least ten times. This chain joins TRBV28 and TRBJ2-2; D is ambiguous. Germline-derived CDR1 and CDR2 are MDHEN and SYDVKM. The CDR3 loop spans 13 amino acids. Trimming shortened V by 7 bases and J by 3 bases, and 9 bases separated the two germline ends. Here the CDR3 DNA reads TGTGCCAGCAAACAACATCACACCGGGGAGCTGTTTTTT. Its protein product is CASKQHHTGELFF.

This clonotype was observed at least ten times. The V gene is TRBV5-1, the J gene TRBJ2-7; TRBD1 aligns across 7 bases. The germline V gene has CDR1 SGHRS and CDR2 YFSETQ. V was clipped by 4 bases and J by 1 base; unmatched bases: 17. This CDR3 contains 18 residues. The CDR3 spells CASSMTWDSPWGSYEQYF. The DNA for the CDR3 is TGCGCCAGCAGCATGACCTGGGACAGCCCCTGGGGGTCCTACGAGCAGTACTTC.